The 30 T cell receptor beta chains in this list originate from one sample, sequenced in a study of patients and donors after allogeneic stem cell transplantation. TCRdb used MiXCR to reprocess the RT-PCR reads, holding one entry per CDR3 protein. The sample contains about 90,000 distinct CDR3 sequences, roughly 43% of which appear only once. Sequencing was performed on blood, either unsorted or a sorted T cell fraction (not recorded which). The source is a human donor who was either an allogeneic HSCT recipient or a stem cell or donor lymphocyte infusion donor (not recorded which). It is not recorded whose cells these are; they may come from a transplant donor.

This clonotype has only a few counts. CDR3 nucleotides: TGTGCCAGCAGACCGACCAGGCTTTCCTACGAGCAGTACTTC. This encodes CASRPTRLSYEQYF. This chain connects TRBV28 to TRBJ2-7; no definite D call. Trimming removed 6 bases at V and 1 base at J, with 13 bases between. This CDR3 region has 14 residues. Per germline, CDR1 MDHEN and CDR2 SYDVKM.

The chain combines TRBV28 with TRBJ2-7; tentative D call: TRBD1 (6 bases). Germline CDR1 MDHEN, CDR2 SYDVKM. This CDR3 spans 13 amino acids. The V end lost 6 bases, the J end lost 7 bases, and 16 bases lay between the germline ends. This CDR3 is CASRDSLNWEQYF. DNA for the CDR3: TGTGCCAGCAGGGACAGCTTAAACTGGGAGCAGTACTTC.

The J gene is TRBJ1-1, the V gene TRBV27, with TRBD1 as a possible D gene (5 bases). The CDR3 loop spans 16 amino acids. Trimming pared 3 bases from V and 0 bases from J, leaving 14 bases between. Germline CDR1 and CDR2: MNHEY and SMNVEV (reference sequence). As DNA, the CDR3 is TGTGCCAGCAGTTTGACAGAACTATTGGTGAACACTGAAGCTTTCTTT. This translates into CASSLTELLVNTEAFF.

This chain uses TRBV3-1 with TRBJ1-6; no clear D gene. Germline CDR1 LGHDT, CDR2 YNNKEL (reference sequence). V lost 3 bases and J 7 bases, leaving 4 bases between the germline ends. The CDR3 contains 12 residues. This CDR3 reads CASSHPNSPLHF. CDR3 nucleotides: TGTGCCAGCAGCCACCCGAATTCACCCCTCCACTTT.

V gene TRBV29-1 combines with J gene TRBJ1-2, with TRBD1 identical over 7 bases. The trim removed 6 bases at V and 0 bases at J, leaving 7 bases unmatched. The length of the CDR3 is 14 residues. The germline V gene encodes CDR1 SQVTM and CDR2 ANQGSEA. CDR3 DNA: TGCAGCGTCAGGACAGGAGAGGCTAACTATGGCTACACCTTC. The encoded protein is CSVRTGEANYGYTF.

The CDR3 nucleotides read TGCGCCAGCAGCTTGGCGGAAGGGAATGAAAAACTGTTTTTT. This translates into CASSLAEGNEKLFF. The chain carries TRBV5-1 and TRBJ1-4; D gene ambiguous. The V gene lost 0 bases and the J gene lost 5 bases, with 8 bases spanning the gap. The CDR3 is 14 residues long. Germline CDR1 and CDR2: SGHRS and YFSETQ.

The chain employs TRBV28 and TRBJ2-7; D might be TRBD1 (6 bases). The CDR3 has 14 amino acids. V was trimmed by 3 bases and J by 8 bases, leaving 17 bases between them. The germline gives CDR1 MDHEN, CDR2 SYDVKM. This CDR3 reads CASSFPQGTLKQYF. The CDR3 DNA reads TGTGCCAGCAGTTTCCCTCAGGGGACGTTAAAGCAGTACTTC.

The CDR3 DNA is TGTGCCAGCAGTTTCCCGACAGGGGGCATAGATACGCAGTATTTT. Amino acid sequence: CASSFPTGGIDTQYF. The chain employs TRBV28 and TRBJ2-3; TRBD1 aligns across 10 bases. There are 15 residues in the CDR3. V lost 3 bases, J lost 5 bases, and 5 bases stayed unmatched. Germline values: CDR1 MDHEN, CDR2 SYDVKM.

This clonotype was detected a few times. The chain combines TRBV7-9 with TRBJ1-6; 7 nucleotides line up with TRBD1. J was trimmed by 6 bases and V by 5 bases; bases with no gene match: 10. CDR3 size: 16 residues. CDR1 SEHNR and CDR2 FQNEAQ come from the germline V gene (reference sequence). The CDR3 sequence is CASSAHPGGTNSPLHF. DNA of the CDR3: TGTGCCAGCAGCGCTCACCCAGGGGGTACTAATTCACCCCTCCACTTT.

V gene TRBV12-3 or TRBV12-4 combines with J gene TRBJ1-4, with no clear D. The CDR3 is 14 amino acids. Trimming pared 5 bases from V and 9 bases from J, leaving 16 bases between. The CDR3 spells CASSLIGPTQKLFF. The DNA for the CDR3 is TGTGCCAGCAGTCTTATAGGCCCCACCCAAAAACTGTTTTTT.

This rearrangement joins TRBV6-2 or TRBV6-3 to TRBJ1-1; maybe TRBD1 (5 bases). The germline gives CDR1 MNHEY, CDR2 SVGEGT. This CDR3 has 14 amino acids. Trimming stripped 5 bases from V and 3 bases from J, with 13 bases between. CDR3 loop: CASSTDWGYTEAFF. The CDR3 region has the DNA TGTGCCAGCAGTACCGATTGGGGGTACACTGAAGCTTTCTTT.

This chain joins TRBV20-1 and TRBJ1-3; no clear D. This CDR3 is built from 15 residues. Germline lookup yields CDR1 DFQATT and CDR2 SNEGSKA (reference sequence). The germline V and J ends were trimmed by 6 bases and 0 bases, with 15 bases remaining between them. The CDR3 protein is CSAQEGSYSGNTIYF. The CDR3 DNA reads TGCAGTGCCCAGGAAGGGAGTTACTCTGGAAACACCATATATTTT.

The rearrangement links TRBV9 to TRBJ1-4; D may be TRBD1 (5 bases). The germline gives CDR1 SGDLS, CDR2 YYNGEE. The germline V and J ends were trimmed by 4 bases and 8 bases, with 18 bases remaining between them. The CDR3 runs to 15 residues. CDR3 region: CASSPAGRGNEKLFF. CDR3 sequence (DNA): TGTGCCAGCAGCCCCGCAGGGCGGGGGAACGAAAAACTGTTTTTT.

This chain links TRBV25-1 with TRBJ2-5, with TRBD1 as a possible D gene (5 bases). The CDR3 has 14 residues. Germline-derived CDR1 and CDR2 are MGHDK and SYGVNS. V was shortened by 3 bases and J by 1 base, with 9 bases between the two germline ends. The CDR3 sequence: CASSDQTAQETQYF. The CDR3 DNA follows: TGTGCCAGCAGTGATCAGACAGCCCAAGAGACCCAGTACTTC.

This chain joins TRBV7-9 and TRBJ1-2; D uncertain. The CDR3 has 13 residues. With 1 base removed from V and 4 bases from J, the gap between germline ends came to 7 bases. Germline CDR1 is SEHNR and CDR2 is FQNEAQ (reference sequence). The DNA of the CDR3 is TGTGCCAGCAGCTTAGATCAGACCTATGGCTACACCTTC. Translating gives CASSLDQTYGYTF.

About this clonotype: One end of the junction fails to match germline, which may point to a read error. V and J are TRBV10-3 and TRBJ1-1; D not certain. The germline CDR1 and CDR2 sequences are ENHRY and SYGVKD. This CDR3 is built from 10 residues. The chain's CDR3 is CAISPMDQAW. In DNA form, the CDR3 reads TGTGCCATCAGCCCAATGGACCAAGCGTGG.

There are a few counts of this clonotype. This chain links TRBV7-2 with TRBJ1-1; D perhaps matches TRBD1 (5 bases). V was shortened by 6 bases and J by 3 bases, with 23 bases between the two germline ends. The CDR3 extends over 17 amino acids. Germline CDR1 and CDR2: SGHTA and FQGNSA. CDR3 DNA sequence: TGTGCCAGCAGGGGGCGCGGGGAGGTCCGGAGGTACACTGAAGCTTTCTTT. This sequence encodes CASRGRGEVRRYTEAFF.

This clonotype was observed a few times. V is TRBV4-1 and J is TRBJ1-3; D is unclear. This CDR3 spans 17 amino acids. The V end lost 2 bases, the J end lost 0 bases, and 14 bases lay between the germline ends. CDR1 is MGHRA and CDR2 is YSYEKL in the germline V gene. CDR3 region: CASSQHLGSSSGNTIYF. In DNA form, the CDR3 reads TGCGCCAGCAGCCAACACTTAGGGAGCTCCTCTGGAAACACCATATATTTT.

The chain uses TRBV20-1 and TRBJ1-5; D remains unclear. The V and J ends lost 1 base and 0 bases respectively, with 19 bases between them. Germline V CDR1 and CDR2: DFQATT, SNEGSKA (reference sequence). The CDR3 is 18 amino acids. The CDR3 loop is CSARAPSGRVYSNQPQHF. In DNA, the CDR3 is TGCAGTGCTAGAGCCCCTTCTGGTCGGGTGTATAGCAATCAGCCCCAGCATTTT.

The J gene is TRBJ1-2, the V gene TRBV7-2, with 8 bases that match TRBD1. Trimming removed 0 bases from V and 7 bases from J; junction bases left unmatched: 1. This CDR3 is built from 13 residues. In germline, CDR1 is SGHTA, CDR2 FQGNSA. The CDR3 region has the DNA TGTGCCAGCAGCTTAGCTGGACAGGGTGGCTACACCTTC. Protein sequence: CASSLAGQGGYTF. The full variable domain, in which reference TRBV7-2 and TRBJ1-2 provide the parts outside the CDR3, is GAGVSQSPSNKVTEKGKDVELRCDPISGHTALYWYRQSLGQGLEFLIYFQGNSAPDKSGLPSDRFSAERTGGSVSTLTIQRTQQEDSAVYLCASSLAGQGGYTFGSGTRLTVV.

V gene TRBV20-1 combines with J gene TRBJ1-1; 7 bases fit TRBD1. The germline gives CDR1 DFQATT, CDR2 SNEGSKA (reference sequence). The CDR3 totals 14 residues. J gave up 4 bases and V 4 bases, and 9 bases lay outside the gene matches. CDR3 protein: CSAMRQGGITEAFF. For the CDR3, the DNA is TGCAGTGCTATGAGACAGGGAGGTATCACTGAAGCTTTCTTT.

This clonotype was seen a handful of times. V gene TRBV21-1 combines with J gene TRBJ1-1; the tabulated D call, TRBD1, remains unverified against the DNA. TRBV21-1 is shown as a pseudogene. This CDR3 contains 16 residues. In nucleotides, the CDR3 is TGTGCCAGCAGCCGCATGGGGCTGGAGAGCAAAACTGAAGCTTTCTTT. This translates into CASSRMGLESKTEAFF.

The V call is TRBV12-3 or TRBV12-4, the J call TRBJ2-1; D gene uncertain. V lost 5 bases and J lost 4, with 15 bases in between. The CDR3 extends over 15 amino acids. CDR3 nucleotide sequence: TGTGCCAGCAGTCCTCTCGCGGAGCCTTACAATGAGCAGTTCTTC. Translated: CASSPLAEPYNEQFF.

The chain has TRBV20-1 and TRBJ1-2; D is uncertain. V was pared by 0 bases and J by 4 bases, with 9 bases between. Germline V gene data show CDR1 as DFQATT and CDR2 as SNEGSKA (reference sequence). CDR3 length: 13 residues. The CDR3 coding sequence is TGCAGTGCTAGAGATTCGGATATCTATGGCTACACCTTC. Amino acid sequence: CSARDSDIYGYTF.

CDR3 DNA: TGCAGTGCTAGAGATCAGGGGAGACCCGGGGGTTTCGAGCAGTTCTTC. This sequence encodes CSARDQGRPGGFEQFF. This rearrangement joins TRBV20-1 to TRBJ2-1, with D perhaps being TRBD1 or TRBD2 (6 bases each). Germline values: CDR1 DFQATT, CDR2 SNEGSKA (reference sequence). Trimming stripped 0 bases from V and 10 bases from J, with 22 bases between. The CDR3 sequence is 16 residues long.

The V gene is TRBV7-9, the J gene TRBJ1-1; D gene ambiguous. V shed 3 bases and J shed 5 bases, with 7 bases lying between them. CDR3 size: 12 residues. Germline loops: CDR1 SEHNR, CDR2 FQNEAQ (reference sequence). CDR3 in DNA: TGTGCCAGCAGCTTCCCTCTGACTGAAGCTTTCTTT. As protein: CASSFPLTEAFF.

The CDR3 DNA sequence: TGTGCCAGCAGCCGGGCTAGGACAGGGGTTAACACTGAAGCTTTCTTT. This encodes CASSRARTGVNTEAFF. The chain employs TRBV27 and TRBJ1-1, with 9 bases lining up with TRBD1. This CDR3 has 16 residues. From germline, CDR1 is MNHEY and CDR2 SMNVEV (reference sequence). The V segment lost 6 bases and the J segment 2 bases; nucleotides outside the gene matches: 10.

CDR3 in DNA: TGTGCCAGCGACCCCGGACCGGACAGGGAAGCTACTGGAAACACCATATATTTT. Translated: CASDPGPDREATGNTIYF. The chain employs TRBV12-3 or TRBV12-4 and TRBJ1-3; 8 bases are a match to TRBD1. This CDR3 has 18 amino acids. V shed 8 bases, J shed 2 bases, and the junction held 17 bases outside the gene matches.

This clonotype was observed a handful of times. The chain joins TRBV18 to TRBJ2-5; the D gene is possibly TRBD1 (6 bases). This CDR3 comprises 12 residues. Between the trimmed V and J ends, which lost 3 bases and 13 bases, there was a span of 15 bases. Germline loops: CDR1 KGHSH, CDR2 LQKENI. The CDR3 DNA sequence: TGTGCCAGCTCACCGCGGACAGCGCACCCGTACTTC. Its protein product is CASSPRTAHPYF.

The CDR3 DNA follows: TGTGCCAGCAAAGTAGGACCGAAGGAGCCCCTCCACTTT. Residues: CASKVGPKEPLHF. This chain links TRBV28 with TRBJ1-6; no firm D call. CDR1 MDHEN and CDR2 SYDVKM come from the germline V gene. This CDR3 is built from 13 residues. V was trimmed by 7 bases and J by 13 bases, leaving 17 bases between them.